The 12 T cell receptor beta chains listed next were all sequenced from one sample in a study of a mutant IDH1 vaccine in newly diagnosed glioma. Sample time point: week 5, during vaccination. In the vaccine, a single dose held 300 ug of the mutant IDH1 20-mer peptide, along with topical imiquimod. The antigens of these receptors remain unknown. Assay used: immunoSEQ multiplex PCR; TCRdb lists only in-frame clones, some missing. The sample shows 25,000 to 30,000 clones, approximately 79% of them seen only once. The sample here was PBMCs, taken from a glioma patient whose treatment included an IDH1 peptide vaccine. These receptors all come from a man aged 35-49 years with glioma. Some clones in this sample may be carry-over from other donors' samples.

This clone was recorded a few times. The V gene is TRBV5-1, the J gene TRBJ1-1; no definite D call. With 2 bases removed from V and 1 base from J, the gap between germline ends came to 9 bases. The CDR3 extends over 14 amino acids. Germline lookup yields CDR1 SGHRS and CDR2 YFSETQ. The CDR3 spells CASSLTQANTEAFF. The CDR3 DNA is TGCGCCAGCAGCTTAACACAAGCGAACACTGAAGCTTTCTTT.

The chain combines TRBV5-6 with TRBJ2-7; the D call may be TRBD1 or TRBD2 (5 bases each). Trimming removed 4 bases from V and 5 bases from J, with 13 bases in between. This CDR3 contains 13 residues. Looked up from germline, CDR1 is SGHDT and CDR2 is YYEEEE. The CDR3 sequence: CASSGGLHHEQYF. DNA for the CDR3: TGTGCCAGCAGCGGGGGTCTACACCACGAGCAGTACTTC.

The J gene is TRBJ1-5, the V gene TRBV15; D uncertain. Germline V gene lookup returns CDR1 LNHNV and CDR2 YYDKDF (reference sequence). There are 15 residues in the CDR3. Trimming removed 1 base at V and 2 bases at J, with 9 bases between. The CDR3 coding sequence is TGTGCCACCAGCAGAGCTTCTGTAGGCAATCAGCCCCAGCATTTT. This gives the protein CATSRASVGNQPQHF.

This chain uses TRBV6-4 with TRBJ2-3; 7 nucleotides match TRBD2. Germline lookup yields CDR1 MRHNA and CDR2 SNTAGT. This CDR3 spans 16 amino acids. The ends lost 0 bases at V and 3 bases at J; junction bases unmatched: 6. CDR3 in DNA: TGTGCCAGCAGTGACTCGGAGCGGGGCGAAACAGATACGCAGTATTTT. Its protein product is CASSDSERGETDTQYF.

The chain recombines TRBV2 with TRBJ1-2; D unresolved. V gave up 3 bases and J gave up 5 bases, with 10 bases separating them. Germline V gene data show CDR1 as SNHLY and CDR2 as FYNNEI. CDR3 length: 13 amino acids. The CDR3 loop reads CASSDGQEYGYTF. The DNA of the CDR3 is TGTGCCAGCAGTGACGGGCAGGAGTATGGCTACACCTTC.

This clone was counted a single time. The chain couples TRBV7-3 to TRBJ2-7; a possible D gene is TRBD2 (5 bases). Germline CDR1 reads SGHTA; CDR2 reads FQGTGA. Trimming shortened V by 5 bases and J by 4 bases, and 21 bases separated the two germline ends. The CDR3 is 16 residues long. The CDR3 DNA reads TGTGCCAGCAGCCGGGATGGGCCGCCGTCCTCATACGAGCAGTACTTC. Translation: CASSRDGPPSSYEQYF.

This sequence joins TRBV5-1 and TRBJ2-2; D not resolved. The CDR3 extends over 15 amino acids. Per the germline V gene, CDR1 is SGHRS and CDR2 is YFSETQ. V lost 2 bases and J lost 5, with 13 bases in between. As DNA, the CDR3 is TGCGCCAGCAGCTTAGCCCAGGTCCGGACCGGGGAGCTGTTTTTT. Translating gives CASSLAQVRTGELFF. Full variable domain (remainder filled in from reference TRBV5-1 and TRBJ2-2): KAGVTQTPRYLIKTRGQQVTLSCSPISGHRSVSWYQQTPGQGLQFLFEYFSETQRNKGNFPGRFSGRQFSNSRSEMNVSTLELGDSALYLCASSLAQVRTGELFFGEGSRLTVL.

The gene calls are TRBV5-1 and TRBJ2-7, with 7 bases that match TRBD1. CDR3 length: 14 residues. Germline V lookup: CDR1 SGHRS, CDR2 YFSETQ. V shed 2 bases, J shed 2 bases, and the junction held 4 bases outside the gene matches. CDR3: CASSFRDSTYEQYF. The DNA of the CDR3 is TGCGCCAGCAGCTTCCGGGACAGCACCTACGAGCAGTACTTC.

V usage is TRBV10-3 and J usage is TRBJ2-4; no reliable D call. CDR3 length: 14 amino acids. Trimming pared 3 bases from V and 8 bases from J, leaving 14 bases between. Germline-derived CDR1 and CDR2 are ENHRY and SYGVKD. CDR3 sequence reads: CAISDRTGGDIQYF. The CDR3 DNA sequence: TGTGCCATCAGTGACCGGACGGGTGGAGACATTCAGTACTTC.

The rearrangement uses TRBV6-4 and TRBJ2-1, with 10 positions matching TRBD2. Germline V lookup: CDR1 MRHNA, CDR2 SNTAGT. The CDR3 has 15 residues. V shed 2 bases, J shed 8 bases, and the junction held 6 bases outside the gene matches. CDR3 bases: TGTGCCAGCAGTGACGGGGGACTAGCGAGCGATGAGCAGTTCTTC. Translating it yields CASSDGGLASDEQFF.

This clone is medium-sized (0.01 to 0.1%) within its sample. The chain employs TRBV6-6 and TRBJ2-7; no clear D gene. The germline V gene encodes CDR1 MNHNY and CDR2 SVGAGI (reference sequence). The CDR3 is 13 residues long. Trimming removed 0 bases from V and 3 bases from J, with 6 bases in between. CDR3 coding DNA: TGTGCCAGCAGTTACTCTCCCCACTACGAGCAGTACTTC. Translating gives CASSYSPHYEQYF.

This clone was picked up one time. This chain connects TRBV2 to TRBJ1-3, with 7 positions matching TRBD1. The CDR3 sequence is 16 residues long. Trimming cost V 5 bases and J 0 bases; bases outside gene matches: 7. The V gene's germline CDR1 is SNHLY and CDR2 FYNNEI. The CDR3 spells CASSFTGARSGNTIYF. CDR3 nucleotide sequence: TGTGCCAGCAGTTTCACAGGGGCCCGCTCTGGAAACACCATATATTTT.